This TCR beta chain came from a study of blood T cell repertoires in COVID-19. Study as a whole: Sites in the United States, Italy and Spain provided acute and convalescent COVID-19 samples.

This study enrolled people aged 18 to 89 from about two dozen US geographic areas. Cohort allocation depended upon clinical history that participants reported. V shed 5 bases and J shed 4 bases, with 9 bases lying between them. Germline V lookup: CDR1 SGHTA, CDR2 FQGNSA. This CDR3 is 12 amino acids long. The table came from immunoSEQ multiplex PCR; TCRdb's copy has only in-frame clones and leaves some out. The sample yields some 180,000 clones, over 80% seen once. This TCR derives from a woman in her thirties who had been exposed to COVID-19. The sequenced sample consisted of PBMCs or T cells enriched from blood (not recorded which). The V call is TRBV7-2, the J call TRBJ2-7; no firm D call. In nucleotides, the CDR3 is TGTGCCAGCAGCCGCACAGAGTACGAGCAGTACTTC. This codes for CASSRTEYEQYF.